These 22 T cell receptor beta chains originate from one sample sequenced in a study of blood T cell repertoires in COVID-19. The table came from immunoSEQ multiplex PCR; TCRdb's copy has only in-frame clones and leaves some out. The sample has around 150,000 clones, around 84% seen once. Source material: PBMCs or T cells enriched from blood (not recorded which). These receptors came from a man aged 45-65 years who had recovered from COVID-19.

This CDR3 reads CASSIGQATNEKLFF. DNA for the CDR3: TGTGCCAGTAGTATCGGACAGGCAACTAATGAAAAACTGTTTTTT. J is TRBJ1-4 and V is TRBV19, with TRBD1 matching over 7 bases. Trimming removed 3 bases from V and 0 bases from J; junction bases left unmatched: 1. Germline V gene lookup returns CDR1 LNHDA and CDR2 SQIVND (reference sequence). The CDR3 extends over 15 amino acids. The full variable domain, rest sourced from reference TRBV19 and TRBJ1-4, is DGGITQSPKYLFRKEGQNVTLSCEQNLNHDAMYWYRQDPGQGLRLIYYSQIVNDFQKGDIAEGYSVSREKKESFPLTVTSAQKNPTAFYLCASSIGQATNEKLFFGSGTQLSVL.

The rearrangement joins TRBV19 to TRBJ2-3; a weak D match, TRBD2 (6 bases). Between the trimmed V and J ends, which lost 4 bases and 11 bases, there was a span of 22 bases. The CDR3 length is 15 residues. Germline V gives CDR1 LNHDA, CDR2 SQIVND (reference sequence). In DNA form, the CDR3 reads TGTGCCAGTAGTACGACTAGAGGGGAAACTGTAGGGCAGTATTTT. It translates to CASSTTRGETVGQYF.

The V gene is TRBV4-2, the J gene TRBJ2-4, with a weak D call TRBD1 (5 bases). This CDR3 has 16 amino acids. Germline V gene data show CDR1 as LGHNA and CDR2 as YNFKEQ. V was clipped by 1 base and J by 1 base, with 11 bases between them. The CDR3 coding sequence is TGTGCCAGCAGCCAAGGCCGCAGGGTGGCCAAAAACATTCAGTACTTC. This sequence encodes CASSQGRRVAKNIQYF.

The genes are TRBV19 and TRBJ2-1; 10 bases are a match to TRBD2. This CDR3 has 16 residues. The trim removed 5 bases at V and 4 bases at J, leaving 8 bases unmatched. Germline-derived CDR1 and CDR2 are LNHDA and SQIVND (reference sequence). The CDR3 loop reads CASSSQLAGQYNEQFF. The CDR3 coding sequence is TGTGCCAGTAGTTCTCAACTAGCGGGGCAATACAATGAGCAGTTCTTC. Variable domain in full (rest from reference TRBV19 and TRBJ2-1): DGGITQSPKYLFRKEGQNVTLSCEQNLNHDAMYWYRQDPGQGLRLIYYSQIVNDFQKGDIAEGYSVSREKKESFPLTVTSAQKNPTAFYLCASSSQLAGQYNEQFFGPGTRLTVL.

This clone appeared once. The CDR3 sequence is CASSHQGVNEQFF. The CDR3 DNA reads TGTGCCAGCAGCCACCAGGGGGTTAATGAGCAGTTCTTC. The chain employs TRBV3-1 (or the pseudogene TRBV3-2) and TRBJ2-1; 7 nucleotides match TRBD1. Germline V CDR1 and CDR2: LGHDT, YNNKEL (reference sequence). The junction had 3 bases not matched to a gene; V was cut back by 3 bases and J by 7 bases. The CDR3 sequence is 13 residues long.

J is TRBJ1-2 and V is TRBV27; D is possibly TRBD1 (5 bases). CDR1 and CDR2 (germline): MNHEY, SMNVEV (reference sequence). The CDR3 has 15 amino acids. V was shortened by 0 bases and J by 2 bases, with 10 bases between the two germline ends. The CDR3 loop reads CASSLSLTENYGYTF. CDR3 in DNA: TGTGCCAGCAGTTTATCCCTGACAGAGAACTATGGCTACACCTTC.

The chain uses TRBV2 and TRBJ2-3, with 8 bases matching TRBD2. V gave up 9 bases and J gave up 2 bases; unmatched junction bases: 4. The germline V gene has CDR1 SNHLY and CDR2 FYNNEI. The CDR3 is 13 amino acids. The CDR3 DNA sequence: TGTGCCAGTAGCGGGGATAACACAGATACGCAGTATTTT. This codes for CASSGDNTDTQYF. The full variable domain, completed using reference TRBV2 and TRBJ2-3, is EPEVTQTPSHQVTQMGQEVILRCVPISNHLYFYWYRQILGQKVEFLVSFYNNEISEKSEIFDDQFSVERPDGSNFTLKIRSTKLEDSAMYFCASSGDNTDTQYFGPGTRLTVL.

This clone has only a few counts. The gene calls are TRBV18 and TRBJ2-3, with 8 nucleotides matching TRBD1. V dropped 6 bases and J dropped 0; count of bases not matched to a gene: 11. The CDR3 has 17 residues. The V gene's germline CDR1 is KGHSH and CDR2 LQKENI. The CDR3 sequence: CASSLQDRGISTDTQYF. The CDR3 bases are TGTGCCAGCTCTCTCCAAGACAGGGGCATTAGCACAGATACGCAGTATTTT.

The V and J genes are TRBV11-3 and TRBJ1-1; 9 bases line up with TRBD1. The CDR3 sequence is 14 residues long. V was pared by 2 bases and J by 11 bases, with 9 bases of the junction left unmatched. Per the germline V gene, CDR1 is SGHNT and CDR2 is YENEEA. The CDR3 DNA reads TGTGCCAGCAGCTTACGGACAGGGGTTTTATTGGCTTTCTTT. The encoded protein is CASSLRTGVLLAFF.

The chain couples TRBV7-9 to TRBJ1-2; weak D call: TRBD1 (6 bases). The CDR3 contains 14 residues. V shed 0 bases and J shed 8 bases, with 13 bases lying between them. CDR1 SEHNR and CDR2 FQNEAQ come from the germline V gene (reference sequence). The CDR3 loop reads CASSLAVQGGGYTF. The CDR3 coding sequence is TGTGCCAGCAGCTTAGCGGTACAGGGTGGGGGCTACACCTTC.

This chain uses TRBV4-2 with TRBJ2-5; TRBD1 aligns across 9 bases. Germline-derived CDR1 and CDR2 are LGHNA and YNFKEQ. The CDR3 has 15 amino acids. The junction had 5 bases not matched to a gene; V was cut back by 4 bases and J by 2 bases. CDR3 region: CASSRNRGRQETQYF. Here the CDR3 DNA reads TGTGCCAGCAGCCGTAACAGGGGGCGACAAGAGACCCAGTACTTC.

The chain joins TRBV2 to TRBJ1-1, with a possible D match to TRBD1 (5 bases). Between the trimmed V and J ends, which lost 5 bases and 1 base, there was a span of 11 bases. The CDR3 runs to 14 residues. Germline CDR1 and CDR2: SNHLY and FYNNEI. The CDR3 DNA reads TGTGCCAGCAGTCCAGGGATGAGGAACACTGAAGCTTTCTTT. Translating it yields CASSPGMRNTEAFF.

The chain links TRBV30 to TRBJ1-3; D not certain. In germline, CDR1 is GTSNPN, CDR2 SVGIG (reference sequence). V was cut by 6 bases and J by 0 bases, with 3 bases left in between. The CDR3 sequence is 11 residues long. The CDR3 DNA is TGTGCCTGCATCTCTGGAAACACCATATATTTT. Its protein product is CACISGNTIYF.

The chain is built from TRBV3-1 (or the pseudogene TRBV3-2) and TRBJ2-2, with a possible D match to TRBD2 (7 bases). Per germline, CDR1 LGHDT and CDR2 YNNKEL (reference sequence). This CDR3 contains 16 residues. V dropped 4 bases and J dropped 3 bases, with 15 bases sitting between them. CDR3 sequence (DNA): TGTGCCAGCAGCCCCATGGGCGGGGGCTACACCGGGGAGCTGTTTTTT. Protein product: CASSPMGGGYTGELFF.

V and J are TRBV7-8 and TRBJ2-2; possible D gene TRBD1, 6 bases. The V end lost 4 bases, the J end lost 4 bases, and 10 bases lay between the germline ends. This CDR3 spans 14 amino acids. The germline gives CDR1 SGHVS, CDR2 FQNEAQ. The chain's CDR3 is CASSWNRATGELFF. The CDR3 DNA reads TGTGCCAGCAGCTGGAACAGGGCCACCGGGGAGCTGTTTTTT.

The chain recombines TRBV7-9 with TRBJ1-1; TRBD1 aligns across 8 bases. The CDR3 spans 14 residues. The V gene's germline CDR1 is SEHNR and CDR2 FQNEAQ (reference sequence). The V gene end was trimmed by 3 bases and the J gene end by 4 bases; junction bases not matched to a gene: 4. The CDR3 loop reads CASSLTGVVTEAFF. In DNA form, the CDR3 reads TGTGCCAGCAGCTTGACAGGGGTGGTCACTGAAGCTTTCTTT.

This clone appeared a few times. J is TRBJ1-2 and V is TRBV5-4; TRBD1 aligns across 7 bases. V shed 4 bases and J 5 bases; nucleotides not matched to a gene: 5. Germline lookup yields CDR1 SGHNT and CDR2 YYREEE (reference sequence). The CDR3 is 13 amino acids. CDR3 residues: CASSRGQDYGYTF. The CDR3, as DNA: TGTGCCAGCAGCCGTGGACAGGATTATGGCTACACCTTC.

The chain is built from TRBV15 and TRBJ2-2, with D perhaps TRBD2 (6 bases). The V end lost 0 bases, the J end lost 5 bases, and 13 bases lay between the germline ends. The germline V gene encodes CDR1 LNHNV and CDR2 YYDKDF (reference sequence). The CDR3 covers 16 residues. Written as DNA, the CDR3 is TGTGCCACCAGCAGAGACGGGGGAGCCGGGACCGGGGAGCTGTTTTTT. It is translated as CATSRDGGAGTGELFF.

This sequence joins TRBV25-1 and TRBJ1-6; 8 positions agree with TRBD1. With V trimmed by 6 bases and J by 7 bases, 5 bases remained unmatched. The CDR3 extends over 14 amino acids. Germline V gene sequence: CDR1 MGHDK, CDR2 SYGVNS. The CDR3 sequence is CASSRDRLNSPLHF. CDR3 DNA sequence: TGTGCCAGCAGCCGGGACAGGTTAAATTCACCCCTCCACTTT.

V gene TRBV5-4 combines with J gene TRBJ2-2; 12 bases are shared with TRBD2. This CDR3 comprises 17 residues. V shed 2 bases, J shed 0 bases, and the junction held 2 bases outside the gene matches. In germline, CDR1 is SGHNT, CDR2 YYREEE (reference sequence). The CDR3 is CASSLSSGGANTGELFF. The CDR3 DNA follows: TGTGCCAGCAGCTTATCTAGCGGGGGGGCGAACACCGGGGAGCTGTTTTTT.

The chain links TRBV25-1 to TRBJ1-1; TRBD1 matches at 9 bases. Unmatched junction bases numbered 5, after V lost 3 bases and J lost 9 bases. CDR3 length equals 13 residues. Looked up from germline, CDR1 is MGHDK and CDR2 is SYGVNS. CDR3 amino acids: CASSDAGTGKAFF. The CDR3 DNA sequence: TGTGCCAGCAGTGATGCCGGGACAGGGAAAGCTTTCTTT.

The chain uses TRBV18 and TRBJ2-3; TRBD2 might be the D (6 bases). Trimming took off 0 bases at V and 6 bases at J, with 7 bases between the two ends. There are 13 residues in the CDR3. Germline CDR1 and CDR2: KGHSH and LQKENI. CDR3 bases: TGTGCCAGCTCACCACCCGCGGGGGATACGCAGTATTTT. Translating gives CASSPPAGDTQYF. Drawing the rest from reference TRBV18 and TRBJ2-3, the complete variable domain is NAGVMQNPRHLVRRRGQEARLRCSPMKGHSHVYWYRQLPEEGLKFMVYLQKENIIDESGMPKERFSAEFPKEGPSILRIQQVVRGDSAAYFCASSPPAGDTQYFGPGTRLTVL.